One sample yielded the 8 T cell receptor beta chains listed below, sequenced in a study of blood T cell repertoires in COVID-19. Repertoires were generated with immunoSEQ multiplex PCR, while TCRdb's copy carries only in-frame clones and drops some. In the table there are about 480,000 clones, less than 90% of which are singletons. Sequenced input: peripheral blood. The origin of the receptors is a woman between 45 and 60 years old with COVID-19, enrolled during active disease.

The chain combines TRBV6-5 with TRBJ2-5; possibly TRBD2 for D (5 bases). Germline V gives CDR1 MNHEY, CDR2 SVGAGI. The CDR3 totals 15 residues. With 0 bases removed from V and 2 bases from J, the gap between germline ends came to 10 bases. The DNA for the CDR3 is TGTGCCAGCAGTTACTCGATAACGGGGCAAGAGACCCAGTACTTC. This encodes CASSYSITGQETQYF.

The chain carries TRBV28 and TRBJ1-5; no definite D call. The germline gives CDR1 MDHEN, CDR2 SYDVKM. The CDR3 has 13 residues. V gave up 6 bases and J gave up 0 bases, with 6 bases separating them. CDR3 bases: TGTGCCAGCAGGCCCTATAGCAATCAGCCCCAGCATTTT. Its translation is CASRPYSNQPQHF.

J is TRBJ1-1 and V is TRBV27; D unclear. Trimming took off 2 bases at V and 4 bases at J, with 14 bases between the two ends. CDR3 length: 15 amino acids. In germline, CDR1 is MNHEY, CDR2 SMNVEV (reference sequence). The CDR3 DNA sequence: TGTGCCAGCAGTTTAGGCTCAGGTAGAAGCACTGAAGCTTTCTTT. As protein: CASSLGSGRSTEAFF.

V and J are TRBV11-3 and TRBJ2-1, with 14 positions matching TRBD2. Trimming at V came to 4 bases and at J to 0 bases, leaving 8 bases not matched to a gene. The CDR3 has 19 amino acids. Germline CDR1 is SGHNT and CDR2 is YENEEA. CDR3 DNA sequence: TGTGCCAGCAGCTCGGGACTAGCGGGGGCCGTTAGCTCCTACAATGAGCAGTTCTTC. Translation gives CASSSGLAGAVSSYNEQFF.

The table lists this clone with a few counts. This chain connects TRBV16 to TRBJ1-2; a weak D match, TRBD1 (6 bases). Per the germline V gene, CDR1 is KGHSY and CDR2 is FQNENV. The CDR3 contains 13 residues. Between the trimmed V and J ends, which lost 7 bases and 7 bases, there was a span of 16 bases. The chain's CDR3 is CASTLGGVGGYTF. In nucleotides, the CDR3 is TGTGCCAGCACCCTAGGGGGAGTTGGTGGCTACACCTTC.

V gene TRBV24-1 combines with J gene TRBJ2-5, with 9 bases identical to TRBD2. The CDR3 consists of 14 residues. V trimming: 5 bases; J trimming: 1 base; junction bases outside the gene matches: 1. Germline CDR1 KGHDR, CDR2 SFDVKD. The CDR3 loop reads CATSAAGGQETQYF. DNA of the CDR3: TGTGCCACCAGTGCAGCGGGGGGCCAAGAGACCCAGTACTTC.

This rearrangement joins TRBV18 to TRBJ2-2; a weak D match, TRBD2 (6 bases). Germline V CDR1 and CDR2: KGHSH, LQKENI. This CDR3 comprises 14 residues. V lost 2 bases to trimming and J lost 4 bases, with 8 bases between them. CDR3 in DNA: TGTGCCAGCTCACCAGGGACTTCCACCGGGGAGCTGTTTTTT. Protein product: CASSPGTSTGELFF. Full variable domain (missing parts from reference TRBV18 and TRBJ2-2): NAGVMQNPRHLVRRRGQEARLRCSPMKGHSHVYWYRQLPEEGLKFMVYLQKENIIDESGMPKERFSAEFPKEGPSILRIQQVVRGDSAAYFCASSPGTSTGELFFGEGSRLTVL.

The V and J genes are TRBV5-6 and TRBJ2-1, with D possibly being TRBD2 (5 bases). Looked up from germline, CDR1 is SGHDT and CDR2 is YYEEEE. V was shortened by 0 bases and J by 4 bases, with 14 bases between the two germline ends. This CDR3 region has 16 residues. CDR3 nucleotide sequence: TGTGCCAGCAGCTTGGCCGGGGAATTGGGGTACAATGAGCAGTTCTTC. Its translation is CASSLAGELGYNEQFF.